These 12 T cell receptor beta chains came from one sample sequenced in a study of neoadjuvant anti-PD-1 for oral cavity cancer. The protocol was immunoSEQ multiplex PCR, while the TCRdb copy is restricted to in-frame clones and leaves out a portion. The sample has about 7,100 clones; 50% to 75% are singletons. The material sequenced was tumor tissue, taken before nivolumab (anti-PD-1) treatment. The receptor set was obtained from a person between 35 and 79 years old with oral cavity squamous cell carcinoma.

This rearrangement joins TRBV5-1 to TRBJ1-5, with D possibly matching TRBD1 (6 bases). This CDR3 spans 15 amino acids. The germline gives CDR1 SGHRS, CDR2 YFSETQ. V lost 4 bases, J lost 5 bases, and 16 bases lay in between. The chain's CDR3 is CASSAEPGEDQPQHF. As DNA, the CDR3 is TGCGCCAGCAGCGCGGAACCAGGGGAGGATCAGCCCCAGCATTTT.

In its sample, this clone was seen a few times. This chain uses TRBV7-9 with TRBJ2-7, with D unclear. Germline V lookup: CDR1 SEHNR, CDR2 FQNEAQ (reference sequence). With 3 bases removed from V and 0 bases from J, the gap between germline ends came to 6 bases. The CDR3 has 13 residues. The CDR3 loop is CASSFSLSYEQYF. The CDR3 region has the DNA TGTGCCAGCAGCTTTTCCCTCTCCTACGAGCAGTACTTC.

The genes are TRBV7-2 and TRBJ2-7; no clear D gene. Trimming stripped 5 bases from V and 3 bases from J, with 5 bases between. The V gene's germline CDR1 is SGHTA and CDR2 FQGNSA. The CDR3 has 11 residues. In nucleotides, the CDR3 is TGTGCCAGCAGCCTACACTACGAGCAGTACTTC. This gives the protein CASSLHYEQYF. The full variable domain, rest sourced from reference TRBV7-2 and TRBJ2-7, is GAGVSQSPSNKVTEKGKDVELRCDPISGHTALYWYRQSLGQGLEFLIYFQGNSAPDKSGLPSDRFSAERTGGSVSTLTIQRTQQEDSAVYLCASSLHYEQYFGPGTRLTVT.

The rearrangement links TRBV9 to TRBJ2-1; perhaps TRBD2 as D (6 bases). CDR3 size: 14 residues. The V gene's germline CDR1 is SGDLS and CDR2 YYNGEE. The germline V and J ends were trimmed by 0 bases and 5 bases, with 9 bases remaining between them. The CDR3 here is CASSVVAGHNEQFF. In DNA form, the CDR3 reads TGTGCCAGCAGCGTAGTGGCGGGGCACAATGAGCAGTTCTTC.

The V gene is TRBV5-6, the J gene TRBJ1-4; TRBD1 is a possible D gene (6 bases). The ends were cut back, 0 bases at V and 5 bases at J, with 11 bases in the middle. The CDR3 contains 15 residues. Per the germline V gene, CDR1 is SGHDT and CDR2 is YYEEEE. For the CDR3, the DNA is TGTGCCAGCAGCTTGGTACAGGGCCGAAATGAAAAACTGTTTTTT. Amino acids: CASSLVQGRNEKLFF.

CDR3 amino acids: CASRGRRPGEGPQHF. In nucleotides, the CDR3 is TGTGCCAGCAGGGGGAGACGCCCTGGTGAGGGGCCCCAGCATTTT. The gene calls are TRBV6-1 and TRBJ1-5, with D hard to call. Germline CDR1 MNHNS, CDR2 SASEGT. The V gene lost 6 bases and the J gene lost 9 bases, with 21 bases spanning the gap. The CDR3 is made up of 15 amino acids.

The CDR3 is CASSEAPEGSNTEAFF. The DNA for the CDR3 is TGTGCCAGCAGTGAAGCGCCCGAGGGGTCCAACACTGAAGCTTTCTTT. The genes are TRBV6-1 and TRBJ1-1, with D possibly being TRBD1 (5 bases). The CDR3 extends over 16 amino acids. V lost 0 bases to trimming and J lost 2 bases, with 13 bases between them. Germline V gene data show CDR1 as MNHNS and CDR2 as SASEGT.

Here the CDR3 DNA reads TGCGCCAGCAGCTCCAAAACCAACAGGGGGTACGAGCAGTACTTC. The encoded protein is CASSSKTNRGYEQYF. The chain combines TRBV5-1 with TRBJ2-7; 8 bases align to TRBD1. V gave up 3 bases and J gave up 4 bases; unmatched junction bases: 9. CDR1 is SGHRS and CDR2 is YFSETQ in the germline V gene. The CDR3 length is 15 residues.

The chain carries TRBV11-2 and TRBJ1-2; TRBD1 might be the D (6 bases). Germline assignment: CDR1 SGHAT and CDR2 FQNNGV. Trimming pared 5 bases from V and 2 bases from J, leaving 12 bases between. This CDR3 comprises 14 residues. The CDR3 bases are TGTGCCAGCAGCCTTGGACAGTTAAACTATGGCTACACCTTC. Residues: CASSLGQLNYGYTF. Looking up the rest from reference TRBV11-2 and TRBJ1-2 gives the full variable domain: EAGVAQSPRYKIIEKRQSVAFWCNPISGHATLYWYQQILGQGPKLLIQFQNNGVVDDSQLPKDRFSAERLKGVDSTLKIQPAKLEDSAVYLCASSLGQLNYGYTFGSGTRLTVV.

This clone occurred a few times. This CDR3 is CASSRGTGKETQYF. In DNA, the CDR3 is TGTGCCAGCAGCCGAGGGACAGGGAAAGAGACCCAGTACTTC. The V and J genes are TRBV7-8 and TRBJ2-5; TRBD1 aligns across 9 bases. CDR1 SGHVS and CDR2 FQNEAQ come from the germline V gene. Losses at the gene ends were 5 bases for V and 3 bases for J; bases not matched to a gene: 4. The CDR3 covers 14 residues.

This sequence joins TRBV5-1 and TRBJ1-1; the match to TRBD1 covers 7 bases. The CDR3 extends over 17 amino acids. CDR1 is SGHRS and CDR2 is YFSETQ in the germline V gene. With V trimmed by 4 bases and J by 1 base, 13 bases remained unmatched. DNA for the CDR3: TGCGCCAGCAGCCGTCAGGGGAGACAGGGAACGAACACTGAAGCTTTCTTT. This encodes CASSRQGRQGTNTEAFF.

The V gene is TRBV5-4, the J gene TRBJ2-2; a weak D match, TRBD2 (5 bases). Deletions cut 4 bases from V and 7 bases from J, with 8 bases between. Germline V gene data show CDR1 as SGHNT and CDR2 as YYREEE (reference sequence). The CDR3 loop spans 12 amino acids. The CDR3 nucleotides are TGTGCCAGCAGCCCCCGGGGCGGGGAGCTGTTTTTT. Translated, it gives CASSPRGGELFF.